These T cell receptor beta chains were read from a single sample in a study of CD8 T cells in ankylosing spondylitis. TCRdb analysed the 5' RACE reads with MiXCR anew, one entry per CDR3 protein. The repertoire consists of about 540,000 distinct CDR3 sequences, with roughly an eighth occurring once and the leading ten covering 6.8%. Sequences were obtained from blood, either unsorted or a sorted T cell fraction (not recorded which). These receptors were obtained from a male donor with ankylosing spondylitis. The CDR3 runs from the conserved cysteine through the conserved F or W. Each record gives: D gene, V gene, clone size, J gene, CDR3 DNA, CDR3 protein. D genes are given only for firm matches. Size tells how often a clone was seen (once, few, many) or the class of an expanded clone, and some rows leave it out.

NA	TRBV5-1	many	TRBJ2-5	TGCGCCAGCAGCTTGGAAGTCCCATCGGGAGCGACCCAGTACTTC	CASSLEVPSGATQYF
TRBD2	TRBV5-1	NA	TRBJ2-1	TGCGCCAGCAGCTTGGCCAGCGGGATCTCCAATGAGCAGTTCTTC	CASSLASGISNEQFF
NA	TRBV20-1	NA	TRBJ2-3	TGCAGTGCGCGCCCCCTAGAAGACACAGATACGCAGTATTTT	CSARPLEDTDTQYF
TRBD1	TRBV7-9	NA	TRBJ1-5	TGTGCCAGCAGCCGCACAGGGGAAAATCAGCCCCAGCATTTT	CASSRTGENQPQHF
NA	TRBV6-1	few	TRBJ2-2	TGTGCCAGCAGTGAAGCGCTTCTAACGGGGCGATCCAACACCGGGGAGCTGTTTTTT	CASSEALLTGRSNTGELFF
NA	TRBV29-1	few	TRBJ1-2	TGCAGCGTCGCTGTACTCACTAACTATGGCTACACCTTC	CSVAVLTNYGYTF
NA	TRBV10-3	NA	TRBJ2-1	TGTGCCATCAGCGCTGGCCAGGGAAGCAATGAGCAGTTCTTC	CAISAGQGSNEQFF
NA	TRBV13	few	TRBJ1-1	TGTGCCAGCAGCTTAGAAGGACAGTGGACGATAGGCACTGAAGCTTTCTTT	CASSLEGQWTIGTEAFF
NA	TRBV27	NA	TRBJ2-2	TGTGCCAGCAGTTTCGGCATGGGACCCGGGGAGCTGTTTTTT	CASSFGMGPGELFF
TRBD2	TRBV4-1	many	TRBJ2-5	TGCGCCAGCAGCCAAGCTAGCGGCCAAGAGACCCAGTACTTC	CASSQASGQETQYF
TRBD1	TRBV2	few	TRBJ2-7	TGTGCCAGCATCAAAGGGGGCATGAACGAGCAGTACTTC	CASIKGGMNEQYF
NA	TRBV13	NA	TRBJ2-2	TGTGCCAGCAGCTACCGGGAGTCAAACACCGGGGAGCTGTTTTTT	CASSYRESNTGELFF
TRBD2	TRBV3-1	many	TRBJ2-1	TGTGCCAGCAGCCCCGAGGGGACTAGCGGCTTCAATGAGCAGTTCTTC	CASSPEGTSGFNEQFF
TRBD1	TRBV6-5	NA	TRBJ1-2	TGTGCCAGCAGTTACAGGGCAGGGGGTCACTATGGCTACACCTTC	CASSYRAGGHYGYTF
TRBD1	TRBV11-2	many	TRBJ1-1	TGTGCCAGCAGCCTAGAACAGGGGACTGAAGCTTTCTTT	CASSLEQGTEAFF
NA	TRBV21-1	few	TRBJ2-3	TGTGCCAGCAGCAAAGGCGCCACACAAAGGACTAGCGGGAGGGCTATCACAGATACGCAGTATTTT	CASSKGATQRTSGRAITDTQYF
NA	TRBV7-9	NA	TRBJ2-2	TGTGCCAGCAGCTTAGGATCAGGGGCCCCCGTCGGGGAGCTGTTTTTT	CASSLGSGAPVGELFF
TRBD2	TRBV20-1	NA	TRBJ2-1	TGCAGTGCCCCGGGACTAGCGGACAATGAGCAGTTCTTC	CSAPGLADNEQFF
TRBD2	TRBV9	many	TRBJ2-1	TGTGCCAGCAACCGGGGGGGAGTCGAGCAGTTCTTC	CASNRGGVEQFF
TRBD2	TRBV4-1	NA	TRBJ2-1	TGCGCCAGCAGCCCCATGAGGACTAGCGGTAACAATGAGCAGTTCTTC	CASSPMRTSGNNEQFF
NA	TRBV29-1	many	TRBJ2-1	TGCAGCGTAGACTCGCTAGACGGCAATGAGCAGTTCTTC	CSVDSLDGNEQFF
NA	TRBV7-9	NA	TRBJ2-1	TGTGCCAGCAGCTTAGGAGGTCGGGGGGCGTACAATGAGCAGTTCTTC	CASSLGGRGAYNEQFF
NA	TRBV9	few	TRBJ1-2	TGTGCCAGCAGCGTAGCTCAATCTAACTATGGCTACACCTTC	CASSVAQSNYGYTF
TRBD1	TRBV2	few	TRBJ2-3	TGTGCCAGCGCCTCAGGGGGCTCCCCGGATACGCAGTATTTT	CASASGGSPDTQYF
TRBD1	TRBV5-1	few	TRBJ2-5	TGCGCCAGCAGCGAGAGGACAGGCGCGGGGACCCAGTACTTC	CASSERTGAGTQYF
NA	TRBV7-9	NA	TRBJ1-2	TGTGCCAGCAGATCTGTCGGGTTGGGGTATGGCTACACCTTC	CASRSVGLGYGYTF